What follows are 18 T cell receptor beta chains derived from one specimen sequenced in a study of blood T cell repertoires in COVID-19. TCRdb keeps only in-frame clones here, not all; method: immunoSEQ multiplex PCR. The sample holds approximately 290,000 clones, 90% seen once. Input material: PBMCs or T cells enriched from blood (not recorded which). The receptors originated from a woman aged 25 to 39 who had recovered from COVID-19.

The CDR3 nucleotides read TGTGCCACCAGCAGCCCGTACAGGGGGCCCACTGAAGCTTTCTTT. This encodes CATSSPYRGPTEAFF. V usage is TRBV15 and J usage is TRBJ1-1, with 9 bases lining up with TRBD1. With V trimmed by 3 bases and J by 4 bases, 6 bases remained unmatched. The CDR3 extends over 15 amino acids. Germline assignment: CDR1 LNHNV and CDR2 YYDKDF (reference sequence).

This chain connects TRBV3-1 (or the pseudogene TRBV3-2) to TRBJ2-7; 7 bases fit TRBD2. The junction had 8 bases not matched to a gene; V was cut back by 0 bases and J by 0 bases. Germline CDR1 and CDR2: LGHDT and YNNKEL (reference sequence). The CDR3 is 17 amino acids. CDR3 nucleotide sequence: TGTGCCAGCAGCCAAGAGGCGAGCGGGGTTCACTCCTACGAGCAGTACTTC. Amino acid sequence: CASSQEASGVHSYEQYF.

The rearrangement joins TRBV19 to TRBJ1-1, with TRBD1 identical over 9 bases. The germline V gene encodes CDR1 LNHDA and CDR2 SQIVND (reference sequence). The CDR3 is 15 amino acids. With V trimmed by 7 bases and J by 7 bases, 13 bases remained unmatched. The CDR3 DNA sequence: TGTGCCAGTATGGAACCGGGACAGGGAACACTTGAAGCTTTCTTT. Its protein product is CASMEPGQGTLEAFF.

This clone appeared once. The genes are TRBV15 and TRBJ2-7; 11 bases are shared with TRBD2. This CDR3 has 15 amino acids. Germline CDR1 LNHNV, CDR2 YYDKDF (reference sequence). With 1 base clipped from V and 5 bases from J, the junction kept 4 bases outside the gene matches. CDR3 nucleotides: TGTGCCACCAGCAGAGGAACTAGCGGGAGCCACGAGCAGTACTTC. It encodes CATSRGTSGSHEQYF.

The gene calls are TRBV15 and TRBJ2-5; TRBD2 agrees at 12 bases. Germline V CDR1 and CDR2: LNHNV, YYDKDF (reference sequence). The CDR3 spans 17 residues. V gave up 3 bases and J gave up 3 bases; unmatched junction bases: 8. The CDR3 loop is CATSSIGLAGREETQYF. CDR3 DNA sequence: TGTGCCACCAGCAGTATCGGACTAGCGGGAAGAGAAGAGACCCAGTACTTC.

The J gene is TRBJ1-5, the V gene TRBV29-1; TRBD1 might be the D (6 bases). Trimming took off 4 bases at V and 4 bases at J, with 8 bases between the two ends. The germline V gene encodes CDR1 SQVTM and CDR2 ANQGSEA. This CDR3 is built from 12 residues. CDR3 coding DNA: TGCAGCGTTGGGGGGCAAAATCAGCCCCAGCATTTT. Protein product: CSVGGQNQPQHF.

The V call is TRBV28, the J call TRBJ1-4; D uncertain. Germline loops: CDR1 MDHEN, CDR2 SYDVKM. V was trimmed by 5 bases and J by 7 bases, leaving 14 bases between them. The CDR3 covers 14 residues. CDR3 sequence: CASSIEVRSEKLFF. The CDR3 coding sequence is TGTGCCAGCAGTATTGAGGTACGGAGTGAAAAACTGTTTTTT.

The chain employs TRBV27 and TRBJ1-2; 7 positions match TRBD1. V dropped 2 bases and J dropped 8; count of bases not matched to a gene: 8. There are 14 residues in the CDR3. From germline, CDR1 is MNHEY and CDR2 SMNVEV (reference sequence). The CDR3 is CASSLQEGAGGYTF. Written as DNA, the CDR3 is TGTGCCAGCAGTTTACAGGAGGGGGCGGGGGGCTACACCTTC.

The chain is built from TRBV20-1 and TRBJ2-7, with a tentative D call TRBD1 (6 bases). The CDR3 is made up of 11 amino acids. V was cut by 5 bases and J by 5 bases, with 10 bases left in between. Germline V CDR1 and CDR2: DFQATT, SNEGSKA (reference sequence). CDR3 DNA sequence: TGCAGTGCTCAGGGGTCCCACGAGCAGTACTTC. It specifies CSAQGSHEQYF.

This chain uses TRBV28 with TRBJ2-3; perhaps TRBD1 as D (6 bases). This CDR3 has 14 residues. The ends were cut back, 3 bases at V and 2 bases at J, with 9 bases in the middle. Germline values: CDR1 MDHEN, CDR2 SYDVKM. The CDR3 nucleotides read TGTGCCAGCAGTTTTGACAGGATCACAGATACGCAGTATTTT. It yields the protein CASSFDRITDTQYF.

The table lists this clone with a few counts. The chain is built from TRBV6-5 and TRBJ2-7; a possible D gene is TRBD2 (5 bases). The germline V gene has CDR1 MNHEY and CDR2 SVGAGI. The CDR3 runs 13 residues. V gave up 10 bases and J gave up 1 base, with 14 bases separating them. The CDR3 spells CAIKSLESYEQYF. CDR3 nucleotides: TGTGCCATCAAGTCACTAGAATCCTACGAGCAGTACTTC.

This rearrangement joins TRBV28 to TRBJ2-3; 10 nucleotides line up with TRBD2. In germline, CDR1 is MDHEN, CDR2 SYDVKM. V lost 4 bases to trimming and J lost 6 bases; unmatched junction nucleotides: 13. This CDR3 comprises 17 residues. The CDR3 sequence is CASSSPGLAQRGDTQYF. The DNA for the CDR3 is TGTGCCAGCAGTTCTCCGGGACTAGCGCAACGCGGGGATACGCAGTATTTT.

The rearrangement joins TRBV2 to TRBJ2-5, with 10 bases lining up with TRBD2. J was trimmed by 1 base and V by 5 bases; bases with no gene match: 7. Germline V CDR1 and CDR2: SNHLY, FYNNEI. The CDR3 sequence is 16 residues long. CDR3 DNA: TGTGCCAGCAGTTCGACTAGCGGGTCGACCCAAGAGACCCAGTACTTC. Amino acids: CASSSTSGSTQETQYF. The full variable domain, its missing parts supplied by reference TRBV2 and TRBJ2-5, is EPEVTQTPSHQVTQMGQEVILRCVPISNHLYFYWYRQILGQKVEFLVSFYNNEISEKSEIFDDQFSVERPDGSNFTLKIRSTKLEDSAMYFCASSSTSGSTQETQYFGPGTRLLVL.

The genes are TRBV7-2 and TRBJ2-4; 7 bases match TRBD1. After removal of 5 bases from V and 0 bases from J, the junction contained 13 bases not matched to a gene. This CDR3 contains 18 residues. The germline V gene has CDR1 SGHTA and CDR2 FQGNSA. The CDR3 nucleotides are TGTGCCAGCAGCACGTGGACAGGCCGTTCTATAGCCAAAAACATTCAGTACTTC. Protein product: CASSTWTGRSIAKNIQYF.

The rearrangement links TRBV19 to TRBJ1-2; 7 bases align to TRBD1. Per the germline V gene, CDR1 is LNHDA and CDR2 is SQIVND (reference sequence). The V segment lost 10 bases and the J segment 2 bases; nucleotides outside the gene matches: 10. The CDR3 length is 14 residues. The CDR3 protein is CATRSQQGNYGYTF. The CDR3 DNA reads as TGTGCCACGAGATCCCAACAGGGGAACTATGGCTACACCTTC.

The gene calls are TRBV3-1 (or the pseudogene TRBV3-2) and TRBJ2-1, with 13 positions matching TRBD2. V shed 1 base and J 4 bases; nucleotides not matched to a gene: 1. The CDR3 covers 16 residues. The germline V gene has CDR1 LGHDT and CDR2 YNNKEL (reference sequence). CDR3 DNA sequence: TGTGCCAGCAGCCAAGGGGGACTAGCGGGATACAATGAGCAGTTCTTC. This encodes CASSQGGLAGYNEQFF.

V is TRBV30 and J is TRBJ1-5; possible D gene TRBD1, 6 bases. V lost 5 bases and J 2 bases, leaving 10 bases between the germline ends. In germline, CDR1 is GTSNPN, CDR2 SVGIG (reference sequence). This CDR3 comprises 13 residues. CDR3 in DNA: TGTGCCTGGTCAGGGGTCGGCAATCAGCCCCAGCATTTT. Protein sequence: CAWSGVGNQPQHF.

V and J are TRBV7-2 and TRBJ2-3; D is possibly TRBD1 (5 bases). V lost 3 bases and J lost 5, with 6 bases in between. Germline-derived CDR1 and CDR2 are SGHTA and FQGNSA. This CDR3 is 12 amino acids long. Written as DNA, the CDR3 is TGTGCCAGCAGCTTGCAGGGAGATACGCAGTATTTT. This encodes CASSLQGDTQYF.